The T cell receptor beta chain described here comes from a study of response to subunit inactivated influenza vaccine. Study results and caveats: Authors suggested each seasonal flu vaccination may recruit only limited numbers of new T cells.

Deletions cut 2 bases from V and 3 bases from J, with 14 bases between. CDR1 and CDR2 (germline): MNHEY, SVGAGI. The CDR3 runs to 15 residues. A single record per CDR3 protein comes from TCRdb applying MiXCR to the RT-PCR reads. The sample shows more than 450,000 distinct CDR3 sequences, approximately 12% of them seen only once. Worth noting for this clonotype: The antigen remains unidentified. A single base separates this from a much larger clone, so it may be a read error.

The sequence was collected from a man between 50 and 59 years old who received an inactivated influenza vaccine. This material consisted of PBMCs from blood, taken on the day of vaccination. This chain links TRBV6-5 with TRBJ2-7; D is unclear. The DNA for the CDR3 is TGTGCCAGCAGTTACAACCTGGGCCCGGACTACGAGCAGTACTTC. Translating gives CASSYNLGPDYEQYF.